This TCR beta chain was sequenced for a study of blood T cell repertoires in COVID-19. Study background: Specimens from acute and convalescent COVID-19 originated in the United States, Italy and Spain.

This clone was observed a handful of times. Per the authors' pipeline: Nucleated cell counts were estimated from reference gene primer amplification. The data were produced by immunoSEQ multiplex PCR, yet TCRdb's version contains in-frame clones alone and is incomplete. Clone size and V and J calls were adopted from that table, with D and trimming inferred from the DNA. The sample has under 500,000 clones; nearly 90% are singletons. V shed 4 bases and J 10 bases; nucleotides not matched to a gene: 4. This CDR3 spans 14 amino acids. Germline CDR1 and CDR2: MNHEY and SVGAGI. This receptor was taken from a woman aged 18 to 35 with acute COVID-19. The J gene is TRBJ1-6, the V gene TRBV6-5; 10 bases map to TRBD1. Sequencing was done on a sample of PBMCs or T cells enriched from blood (not recorded which). CDR3 in amino acids: CASSSGTGVSPLHF. CDR3 DNA: TGTGCCAGCAGTTCCGGGACAGGGGTCTCACCCCTCCACTTT.